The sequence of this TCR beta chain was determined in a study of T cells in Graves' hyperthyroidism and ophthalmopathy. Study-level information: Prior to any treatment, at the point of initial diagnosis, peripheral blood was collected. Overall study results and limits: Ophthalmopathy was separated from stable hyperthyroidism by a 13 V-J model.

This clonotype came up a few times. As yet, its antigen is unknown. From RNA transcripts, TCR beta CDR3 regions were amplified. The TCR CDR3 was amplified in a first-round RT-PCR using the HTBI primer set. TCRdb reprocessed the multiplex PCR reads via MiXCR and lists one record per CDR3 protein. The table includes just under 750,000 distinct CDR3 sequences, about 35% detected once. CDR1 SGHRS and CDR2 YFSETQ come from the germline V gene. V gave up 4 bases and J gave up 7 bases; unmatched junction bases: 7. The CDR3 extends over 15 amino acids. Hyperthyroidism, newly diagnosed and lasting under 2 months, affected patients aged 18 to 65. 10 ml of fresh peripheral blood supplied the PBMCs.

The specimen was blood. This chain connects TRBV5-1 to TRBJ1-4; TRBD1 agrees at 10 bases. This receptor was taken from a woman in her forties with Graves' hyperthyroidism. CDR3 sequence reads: CASSLGGDRGEKLFF. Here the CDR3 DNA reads TGCGCCAGCAGCCTCGGAGGGGACAGGGGTGAAAAACTGTTTTTT.